Sequencing of this T cell receptor (beta chain) was carried out in a study of PD-1 blockade in classical Hodgkin lymphoma. V was clipped by 0 bases and J by 7 bases, with 11 bases between them. CDR1 SGDLS and CDR2 YYNGEE come from the germline V gene. This CDR3 has 14 residues. Time point here: cycle 4 day 1 (C4D1), after less than seven weeks of nivolumab. Each patient experienced a relapse that followed autologous stem cell transplantation, and brentuximab vedotin exposure varied. Here immunoSEQ multiplex PCR was the method, and the copy in TCRdb shows in-frame clones only, minus some. The profile shows 90,000 to 100,000 clones, just under 80% of them singletons. Comments on this clone: No antigen is known for it.

General study points: Researchers reported that CD4+ TCR diversity, though not CD8+, rose significantly by C4D1.

The rearrangement links TRBV9 to TRBJ2-4; D may match TRBD1 or TRBD2 (6 bases each). This sequence originates from a human donor with classical Hodgkin lymphoma. This specimen was peripheral blood mononuclear cells (PBMCs), taken before the fourth cycle of nivolumab. For the CDR3, the DNA is TGTGCCAGCAGCGTAGGGGGGGCCGTGAACATTCAGTACTTC. Translation: CASSVGGAVNIQYF. Looking up the rest from reference TRBV9 and TRBJ2-4 gives the full variable domain: DSGVTQTPKHLITATGQRVTLRCSPRSGDLSVYWYQQSLDQGLQFLIQYYNGEERAKGNILERFSAQQFPDLHSELNLSSLELGDSALYFCASSVGGAVNIQYFGAGTRLSVL.